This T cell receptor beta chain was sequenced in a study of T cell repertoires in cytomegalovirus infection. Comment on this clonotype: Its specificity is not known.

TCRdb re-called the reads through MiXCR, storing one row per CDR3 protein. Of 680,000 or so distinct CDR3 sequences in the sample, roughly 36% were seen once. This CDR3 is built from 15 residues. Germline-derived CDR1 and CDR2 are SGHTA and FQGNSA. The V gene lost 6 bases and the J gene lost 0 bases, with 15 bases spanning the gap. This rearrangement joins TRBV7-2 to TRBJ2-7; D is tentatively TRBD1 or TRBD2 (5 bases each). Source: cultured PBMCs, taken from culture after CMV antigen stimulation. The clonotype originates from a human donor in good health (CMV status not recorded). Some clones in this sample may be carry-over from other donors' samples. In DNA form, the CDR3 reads TGTGCCAGCAGTCCCTCCCGGGGCCACTCCTACGAGCAGTACTTC. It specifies CASSPSRGHSYEQYF.